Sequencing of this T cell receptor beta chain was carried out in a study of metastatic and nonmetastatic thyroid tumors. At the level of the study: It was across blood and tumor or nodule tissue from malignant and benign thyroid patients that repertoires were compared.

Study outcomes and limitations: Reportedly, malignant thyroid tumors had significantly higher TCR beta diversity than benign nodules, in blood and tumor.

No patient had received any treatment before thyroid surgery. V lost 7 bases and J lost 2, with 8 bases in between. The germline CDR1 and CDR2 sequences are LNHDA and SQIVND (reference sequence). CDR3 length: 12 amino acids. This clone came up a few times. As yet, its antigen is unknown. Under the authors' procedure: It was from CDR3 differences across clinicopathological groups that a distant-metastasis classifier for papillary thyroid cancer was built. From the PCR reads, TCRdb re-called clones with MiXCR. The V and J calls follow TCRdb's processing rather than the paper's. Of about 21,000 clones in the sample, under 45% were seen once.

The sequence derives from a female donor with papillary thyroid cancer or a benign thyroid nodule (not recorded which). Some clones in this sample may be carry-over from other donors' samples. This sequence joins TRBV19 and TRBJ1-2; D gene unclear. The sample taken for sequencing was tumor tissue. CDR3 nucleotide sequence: TGTGCCAGTAAACCGCCGAACTATGGCTACACCTTC. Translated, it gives CASKPPNYGYTF. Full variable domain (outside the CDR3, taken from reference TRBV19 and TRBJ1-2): DGGITQSPKYLFRKEGQNVTLSCEQNLNHDAMYWYRQDPGQGLRLIYYSQIVNDFQKGDIAEGYSVSREKKESFPLTVTSAQKNPTAFYLCASKPPNYGYTFGSGTRLTVV.